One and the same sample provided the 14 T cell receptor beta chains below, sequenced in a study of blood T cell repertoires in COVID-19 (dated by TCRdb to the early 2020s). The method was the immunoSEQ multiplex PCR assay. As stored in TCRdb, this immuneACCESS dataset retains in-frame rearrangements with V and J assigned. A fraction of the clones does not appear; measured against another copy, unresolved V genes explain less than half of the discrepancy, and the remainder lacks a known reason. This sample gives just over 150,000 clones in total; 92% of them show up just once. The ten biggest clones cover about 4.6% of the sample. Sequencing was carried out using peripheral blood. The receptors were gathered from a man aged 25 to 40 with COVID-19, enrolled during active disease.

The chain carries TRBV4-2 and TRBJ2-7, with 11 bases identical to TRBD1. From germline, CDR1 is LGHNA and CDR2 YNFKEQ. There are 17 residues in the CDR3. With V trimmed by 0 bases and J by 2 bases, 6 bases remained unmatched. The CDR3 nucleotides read TGTGCCAGCAGCCAAGAGCGGACAGGGGGCGCGGCCTACGAGCAGTACTTC. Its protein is CASSQERTGGAAYEQYF.

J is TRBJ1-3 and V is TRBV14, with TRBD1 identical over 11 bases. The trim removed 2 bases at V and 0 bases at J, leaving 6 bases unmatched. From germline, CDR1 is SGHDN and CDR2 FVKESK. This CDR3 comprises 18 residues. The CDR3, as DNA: TGTGCCAGCAGCCAAAGGACAGGGGGCCAAGTCTCTGGAAACACCATATATTTT. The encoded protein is CASSQRTGGQVSGNTIYF.

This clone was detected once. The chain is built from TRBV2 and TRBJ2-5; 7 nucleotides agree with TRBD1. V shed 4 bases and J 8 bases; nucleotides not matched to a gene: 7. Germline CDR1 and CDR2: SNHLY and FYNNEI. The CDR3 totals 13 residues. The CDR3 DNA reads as TGTGCCAGCAGTGGGGACAGCCCTCTAACCCAGTACTTC. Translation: CASSGDSPLTQYF.

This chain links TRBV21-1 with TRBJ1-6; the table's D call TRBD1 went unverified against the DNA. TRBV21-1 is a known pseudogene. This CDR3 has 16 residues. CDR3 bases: TGTGCCAGCAGCGGTCCGCAGGGGGCCCCTAATTCACCCCTCCACTTT. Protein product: CASSGPQGAPNSPLHF.

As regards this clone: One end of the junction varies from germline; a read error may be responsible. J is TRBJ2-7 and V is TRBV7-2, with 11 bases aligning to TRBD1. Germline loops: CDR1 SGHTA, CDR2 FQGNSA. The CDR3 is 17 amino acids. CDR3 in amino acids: CVSSLAVRTGGLYEQYF. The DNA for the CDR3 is TGTGTCAGCAGCTTAGCGGTAAGGACAGGGGGCCTCTACGAGCAGTACTTC.

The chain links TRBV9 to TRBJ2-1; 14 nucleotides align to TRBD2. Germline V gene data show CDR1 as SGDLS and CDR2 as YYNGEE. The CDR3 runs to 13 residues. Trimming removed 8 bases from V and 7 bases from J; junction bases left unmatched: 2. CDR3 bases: TGTGCCAGTGGGACTAGCGGGGGAAATGAGCAGTTCTTC. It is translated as CASGTSGGNEQFF.

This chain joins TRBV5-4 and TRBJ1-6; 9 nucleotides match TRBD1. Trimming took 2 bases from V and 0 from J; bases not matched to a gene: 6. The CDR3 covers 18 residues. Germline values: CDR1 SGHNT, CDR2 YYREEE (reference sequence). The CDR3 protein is CASSFRQGGGSYNSPLHF. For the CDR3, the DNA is TGTGCCAGCAGCTTTCGACAGGGGGGCGGCTCCTATAATTCACCCCTCCACTTT.

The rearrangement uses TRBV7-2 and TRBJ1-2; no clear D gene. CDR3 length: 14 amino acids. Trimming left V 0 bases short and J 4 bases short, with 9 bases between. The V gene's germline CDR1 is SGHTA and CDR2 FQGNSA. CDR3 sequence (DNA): TGTGCCAGCAGCTTAGCCCCCAGGTCCTATGGCTACACCTTC. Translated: CASSLAPRSYGYTF. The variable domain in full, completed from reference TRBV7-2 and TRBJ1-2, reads GAGVSQSPSNKVTEKGKDVELRCDPISGHTALYWYRQSLGQGLEFLIYFQGNSAPDKSGLPSDRFSAERTGGSVSTLTIQRTQQEDSAVYLCASSLAPRSYGYTFGSGTRLTVV.

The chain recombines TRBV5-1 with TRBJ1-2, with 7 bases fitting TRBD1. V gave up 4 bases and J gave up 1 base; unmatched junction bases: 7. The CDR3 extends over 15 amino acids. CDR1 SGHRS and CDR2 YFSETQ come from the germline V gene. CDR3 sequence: CASSGGQPLNYGYTF. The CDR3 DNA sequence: TGCGCCAGCAGCGGGGGACAGCCTCTTAACTATGGCTACACCTTC.

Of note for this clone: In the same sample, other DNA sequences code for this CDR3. The CDR3 sequence is CASSRQGSSYEQYF. The CDR3 nucleotides read TGTGCCAGCAGTCGACAGGGAAGCTCCTACGAGCAGTACTTC. This chain joins TRBV2 and TRBJ2-7; TRBD1 matches 7 bases. This CDR3 comprises 14 residues. Trimming cost V 5 bases and J 0 bases; bases outside gene matches: 4. Germline V gene lookup returns CDR1 SNHLY and CDR2 FYNNEI.

The CDR3 DNA follows: TGTGCCACCAGCCGCCTTTACGGCAGTCTAGCTCCCCAATCCTATAATTCACCCCTCCACTTT. It yields the protein CATSRLYGSLAPQSYNSPLHF. The V and J genes are TRBV15 and TRBJ1-6; D gene uncertain. From germline, CDR1 is LNHNV and CDR2 YYDKDF (reference sequence). This CDR3 has 21 residues. The V end lost 5 bases, the J end lost 1 base, and 27 bases lay between the germline ends.

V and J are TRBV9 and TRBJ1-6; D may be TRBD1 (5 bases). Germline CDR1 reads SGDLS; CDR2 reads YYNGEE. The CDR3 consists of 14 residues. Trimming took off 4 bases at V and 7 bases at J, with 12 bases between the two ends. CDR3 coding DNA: TGTGCCAGCAGCCCGGGGGACTTCAATTCACCCCTCCACTTT. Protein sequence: CASSPGDFNSPLHF.

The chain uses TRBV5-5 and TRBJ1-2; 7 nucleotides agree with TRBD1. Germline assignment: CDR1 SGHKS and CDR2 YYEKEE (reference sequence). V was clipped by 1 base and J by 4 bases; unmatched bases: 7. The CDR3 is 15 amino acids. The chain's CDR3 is CASSLRGPGPYGYTF. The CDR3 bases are TGTGCCAGCAGCTTGAGGGGGCCAGGGCCCTATGGCTACACCTTC.

In nucleotides, the CDR3 is TGCGCCAGCAGCCAGGGACTTGGGACTTTCGCAGAGACCCAGTACTTC. It specifies CASSQGLGTFAETQYF. The chain employs TRBV4-1 and TRBJ2-5, with D possibly matching TRBD2 (6 bases). Germline CDR1 and CDR2: MGHRA and YSYEKL. The CDR3 contains 16 residues. Deletions cut 3 bases from V and 4 bases from J, with 18 bases between.